The rows below give T cell receptor beta chains drawn from one sample of a study of cytomegalovirus exposure and HLA in healthy donors. Some clones are missing from TCRdb's copy, which holds only in-frame ones; the method was immunoSEQ multiplex PCR. The data contain 180,000 or so clones, around four fifths of them singletons. The source material was PBMCs. Receptor source: a female donor in good health and CMV-seronegative. The CDR3 runs from the conserved cysteine through the conserved F or W. D genes are given only for firm matches. Clone size appears in some rows only: once, few, many, or a class for an expanded clone.

J gene: TRBJ1-6; D gene: -; clone size: -; V gene: TRBV9; CDR3 protein: CASSDYPREGDSPLHF; CDR3 DNA: TGTGCCAGCAGCGACTACCCGCGGGAGGGGGATTCACCCCTCCACTTT
J gene: TRBJ2-7; D gene: TRBD2; clone size: -; V gene: TRBV19; CDR3 protein: CASSPNPSGEQYF; CDR3 DNA: TGTGCCAGTAGCCCGAATCCTAGCGGCGAGCAGTACTTC
J gene: TRBJ2-1; D gene: -; clone size: -; V gene: TRBV7-2; CDR3 protein: CASSFSQTGLREQFF; CDR3 DNA: TGTGCCAGCAGCTTTTCTCAGACCGGCCTCAGGGAGCAGTTCTTC
J gene: TRBJ1-2; D gene: -; clone size: -; V gene: TRBV28; CDR3 protein: CASSTGSHYYGYTF; CDR3 DNA: TGTGCCAGCAGCACGGGTTCCCACTACTATGGCTACACCTTC
J gene: TRBJ2-1; D gene: TRBD2; clone size: -; V gene: TRBV5-1; CDR3 protein: CASSFWGGTYNEQFF; CDR3 DNA: TGCGCCAGCAGCTTTTGGGGGGGAACCTACAATGAGCAGTTCTTC
J gene: TRBJ2-3; D gene: -; clone size: -; V gene: TRBV7-6; CDR3 protein: CASSSQRPRRADTQYF; CDR3 DNA: TGTGCCAGCAGCTCCCAGCGACCCCGGAGGGCAGATACGCAGTATTTT
J gene: TRBJ1-2; D gene: -; clone size: -; V gene: TRBV5-4; CDR3 protein: CASSLGVHREKSYTF; CDR3 DNA: TGTGCCAGCAGCTTGGGGGTCCACAGGGAGAAAAGCTACACCTTC
J gene: TRBJ1-5; D gene: -; clone size: -; V gene: TRBV6-1; CDR3 protein: CASIRTGDQPQHF; CDR3 DNA: TGTGCCAGCATCAGAACAGGAGATCAGCCCCAGCATTTT
J gene: TRBJ1-5; D gene: -; clone size: -; V gene: TRBV7-2; CDR3 protein: CASSLRGPLSNQPQHF; CDR3 DNA: TGTGCCAGCAGCTTAAGAGGGCCGCTTAGCAATCAGCCCCAGCATTTT
J gene: TRBJ2-3; D gene: -; clone size: -; V gene: TRBV5-1; CDR3 protein: CASSAATGTDTQYF; CDR3 DNA: TGCGCCAGCAGCGCGGCTACGGGCACAGATACGCAGTATTTT
J gene: TRBJ2-2; D gene: TRBD1; clone size: -; V gene: TRBV6-6; CDR3 protein: CASSYSQGANGELFF; CDR3 DNA: TGTGCCAGCAGTTACTCACAGGGGGCAAACGGGGAGCTGTTTTTT
J gene: TRBJ1-1; D gene: -; clone size: -; V gene: TRBV6-5; CDR3 protein: CASKTLGTEAFF; CDR3 DNA: TGTGCCAGCAAGACTCTCGGCACTGAAGCTTTCTTT
J gene: TRBJ1-2; D gene: -; clone size: -; V gene: TRBV30; CDR3 protein: CAWDRANYGYTF; CDR3 DNA: TGTGCCTGGGACAGAGCTAACTATGGCTACACCTTC
J gene: TRBJ2-1; D gene: -; clone size: -; V gene: TRBV18; CDR3 protein: CASSPKGFHQFF; CDR3 DNA: TGTGCCAGCTCACCAAAGGGGTTTCACCAGTTCTTC
J gene: TRBJ2-5; D gene: TRBD2; clone size: -; V gene: TRBV5-1; CDR3 protein: CASSSGLAGGSRETQYF; CDR3 DNA: TGCGCCAGCAGCTCGGGACTAGCGGGAGGGTCTAGGGAGACCCAGTACTTC
J gene: TRBJ2-3; D gene: -; clone size: few; V gene: TRBV5-1; CDR3 protein: CASSSGPEEDTQYF; CDR3 DNA: TGCGCCAGCAGCTCAGGACCGGAGGAAGATACGCAGTATTTT
J gene: TRBJ1-4; D gene: -; clone size: -; V gene: TRBV5-8; CDR3 protein: CASKIRTETTNEKLFF; CDR3 DNA: TGTGCCAGCAAGATACGGACAGAAACAACTAATGAAAAACTGTTTTTT
J gene: TRBJ2-7; D gene: -; clone size: -; V gene: TRBV28; CDR3 protein: CASSLGGREQYF; CDR3 DNA: TGTGCCAGCAGCCTGGGGGGGCGAGAGCAGTACTTC
J gene: TRBJ2-3; D gene: TRBD2; clone size: -; V gene: TRBV30; CDR3 protein: CAWTVGTSGFTDTQYF; CDR3 DNA: TGTGCCTGGACGGTTGGGACTAGCGGGTTCACAGATACGCAGTATTTT
J gene: TRBJ1-2; D gene: -; clone size: few; V gene: TRBV28; CDR3 protein: CASNDRSNYGYTF; CDR3 DNA: TGTGCCAGCAACGACAGGAGTAACTATGGCTACACCTTC
J gene: TRBJ1-1; D gene: -; clone size: -; V gene: TRBV25-1; CDR3 protein: CASSEVRGVNTEAFF; CDR3 DNA: TGTGCCAGCAGTGAGGTTCGGGGAGTCAACACTGAAGCTTTCTTT
J gene: TRBJ2-5; D gene: TRBD2; clone size: -; V gene: TRBV7-2; CDR3 protein: CASSLGPSGGETQYF; CDR3 DNA: TGTGCCAGCAGCTTAGGCCCTAGCGGGGGTGAGACCCAGTACTTC
J gene: TRBJ1-6; D gene: -; clone size: -; V gene: TRBV7-2; CDR3 protein: CASSLDYRSDASPLHF; CDR3 DNA: TGTGCCAGCAGCTTAGATTACAGGAGCGACGCTTCACCCCTCCACTTT
J gene: TRBJ2-2; D gene: TRBD2; clone size: -; V gene: TRBV30; CDR3 protein: CAWSVGRTSGNTGELFF; CDR3 DNA: TGTGCCTGGAGTGTAGGGCGCACTAGCGGGAACACCGGGGAGCTGTTTTTT
J gene: TRBJ2-3; D gene: TRBD2; clone size: -; V gene: TRBV7-2; CDR3 protein: CASSLYLAGNTDTQYF; CDR3 DNA: TGTGCCAGCAGCTTATATCTAGCGGGAAACACAGATACGCAGTATTTT
J gene: TRBJ2-1; D gene: TRBD2; clone size: -; V gene: TRBV10-2; CDR3 protein: CAAGGREGLYNEQFF; CDR3 DNA: TGCGCCGCGGGGGGGCGGGAGGGACTCTACAATGAGCAGTTCTTC
J gene: TRBJ1-5; D gene: TRBD1; clone size: -; V gene: TRBV23-1; CDR3 protein: CASSPPGSRQGLQPQHF; CDR3 DNA: TGCGCCAGCAGTCCCCCTGGGTCTCGACAGGGGTTGCAGCCCCAGCATTTT
J gene: TRBJ2-3; D gene: TRBD2; clone size: -; V gene: TRBV7-9; CDR3 protein: CASSGAGITDTQYF; CDR3 DNA: TGTGCCAGCAGCGGAGCGGGGATAACAGATACGCAGTATTTT
J gene: TRBJ1-2; D gene: -; clone size: few; V gene: TRBV5-1; CDR3 protein: CASSQKSSGGYSYGYTF; CDR3 DNA: TGCGCCAGCAGCCAAAAATCATCGGGAGGGTATAGCTATGGCTACACCTTC
J gene: TRBJ2-1; D gene: TRBD2; clone size: -; V gene: TRBV7-2; CDR3 protein: CASAYRGLAGGGAYNEQFF; CDR3 DNA: TGTGCCAGCGCATATCGGGGGCTAGCGGGGGGGGGCGCCTACAATGAGCAGTTCTTC
J gene: TRBJ2-5; D gene: TRBD1; clone size: -; V gene: TRBV6-1; CDR3 protein: CASTRQGAEETQYF; CDR3 DNA: TGTGCCAGCACCAGACAGGGGGCGGAGGAGACCCAGTACTTC
J gene: TRBJ2-5; D gene: TRBD1; clone size: -; V gene: TRBV28; CDR3 protein: CASSLLGTGETQYF; CDR3 DNA: TGTGCCAGCAGTTTATTAGGGACAGGAGAGACCCAGTACTTC
J gene: TRBJ2-7; D gene: -; clone size: -; V gene: TRBV18; CDR3 protein: CASSPPDSYEQYF; CDR3 DNA: TGTGCCAGCTCACCTCCGGACAGCTACGAGCAGTACTTC
J gene: TRBJ1-2; D gene: -; clone size: once; V gene: TRBV6-1; CDR3 protein: CASSEFGMDYGYTF; CDR3 DNA: TGTGCCAGCAGTGAATTCGGTATGGACTATGGCTACACCTTC
J gene: TRBJ2-3; D gene: TRBD2; clone size: -; V gene: TRBV7-2; CDR3 protein: CASSLPGLAGGGDTQYF; CDR3 DNA: TGTGCCAGCAGCCTCCCCGGCCTAGCGGGGGGGGGAGATACGCAGTATTTT
J gene: TRBJ2-1; D gene: TRBD2; clone size: -; V gene: TRBV29-1; CDR3 protein: CSVWLGLAGTNEQFF; CDR3 DNA: TGCAGCGTTTGGCTCGGACTAGCGGGAACCAATGAGCAGTTCTTC
J gene: TRBJ1-1; D gene: TRBD1; clone size: -; V gene: TRBV7-6; CDR3 protein: CASSLGRDRAYSEAFF; CDR3 DNA: TGTGCCAGCAGCTTAGGGCGGGACAGGGCTTATTCCGAAGCTTTCTTT
J gene: TRBJ1-5; D gene: TRBD1; clone size: -; V gene: TRBV19; CDR3 protein: CASSVQGAQPQHF; CDR3 DNA: TGTGCCAGTAGTGTACAGGGGGCTCAGCCCCAGCATTTT
J gene: TRBJ2-5; D gene: -; clone size: -; V gene: TRBV5-1; CDR3 protein: CASSLGAQETQYF; CDR3 DNA: TGCGCCAGCAGCTTGGGAGCCCAAGAGACCCAGTACTTC
J gene: TRBJ2-3; D gene: TRBD2; clone size: -; V gene: TRBV10-3; CDR3 protein: CAISEYSGGDTQYF; CDR3 DNA: TGTGCCATCAGTGAGTATAGCGGGGGTGATACGCAGTATTTT
J gene: TRBJ1-2; D gene: -; clone size: -; V gene: TRBV19; CDR3 protein: CASRTDYGYTF; CDR3 DNA: TGTGCCAGCCGGACAGACTATGGCTACACCTTC
J gene: TRBJ2-1; D gene: -; clone size: -; V gene: TRBV6-4; CDR3 protein: CASSEMGADSYNEQFF; CDR3 DNA: TGTGCCAGCAGTGAGATGGGAGCGGACTCCTACAATGAGCAGTTCTTC
J gene: TRBJ2-7; D gene: TRBD1; clone size: -; V gene: TRBV9; CDR3 protein: CASSRQGEAYEQYF; CDR3 DNA: TGTGCCAGCTCCCGACAGGGGGAAGCCTACGAGCAGTACTTC
J gene: TRBJ2-3; D gene: -; clone size: -; V gene: TRBV15; CDR3 protein: CATSRASTDTQYF; CDR3 DNA: TGTGCCACCAGCAGAGCTAGCACAGATACGCAGTATTTT
J gene: TRBJ2-1; D gene: -; clone size: -; V gene: TRBV5-4; CDR3 protein: CASSSNGGSSYNEQFF; CDR3 DNA: TGTGCCAGCAGTTCGAACGGGGGTAGCTCCTACAATGAGCAGTTCTTC
J gene: TRBJ1-6; D gene: TRBD1; clone size: -; V gene: TRBV27; CDR3 protein: CASNGGQLWNSPLHF; CDR3 DNA: TGTGCCAGCAACGGGGGACAGTTGTGGAATTCACCCCTCCACTTT
J gene: TRBJ1-2; D gene: -; clone size: once; V gene: TRBV21-1; CDR3 protein: CASSMRTGGNYGYTF; CDR3 DNA: TGTGCCAGCAGCATGAGGACAGGGGGTAACTATGGCTACACCTTC
J gene: TRBJ1-6; D gene: -; clone size: -; V gene: TRBV6-5; CDR3 protein: CASSYSRSADSPLHF; CDR3 DNA: TGTGCCAGCAGTTACTCGCGTTCTGCGGATTCACCCCTCCACTTT
J gene: TRBJ2-4; D gene: -; clone size: -; V gene: TRBV6-5; CDR3 protein: CASSYSSVQAKNIQYF; CDR3 DNA: TGTGCCAGCAGTTACTCGAGCGTTCAAGCCAAAAACATTCAGTACTTC
J gene: TRBJ2-3; D gene: TRBD2; clone size: -; V gene: TRBV5-4; CDR3 protein: CASSLGGGDTDTQYF; CDR3 DNA: TGTGCCAGCAGCTTGGGCGGGGGGGACACAGATACGCAGTATTTT
J gene: TRBJ1-2; D gene: -; clone size: -; V gene: TRBV2; CDR3 protein: CASTGESYGYTF; CDR3 DNA: TGTGCCAGCACGGGGGAATCATATGGCTACACCTTC
J gene: TRBJ2-2; D gene: -; clone size: -; V gene: TRBV2; CDR3 protein: CASSETVYTGELFF; CDR3 DNA: TGTGCCAGCAGTGAGACAGTTTACACCGGGGAGCTGTTTTTT
J gene: TRBJ1-4; D gene: -; clone size: few; V gene: TRBV7-2; CDR3 protein: CASSLGGLARRKLFF; CDR3 DNA: TGTGCCAGCAGCTTAGGAGGTTTAGCGAGGCGAAAACTGTTTTTT
J gene: TRBJ1-1; D gene: -; clone size: -; V gene: TRBV6-5; CDR3 protein: CASTGNTEAFF; CDR3 DNA: TGTGCCAGCACCGGGAACACTGAAGCTTTCTTT
J gene: TRBJ1-2; D gene: -; clone size: -; V gene: TRBV5-4; CDR3 protein: CASSLKGDDYGYTF; CDR3 DNA: TGTGCCAGCAGCTTGAAGGGGGATGACTATGGCTACACCTTC
J gene: TRBJ2-2; D gene: TRBD2; clone size: -; V gene: TRBV30; CDR3 protein: CAWSVRGLAGGERELFF; CDR3 DNA: TGTGCCTGGAGTGTAAGGGGTCTAGCGGGGGGCGAAAGGGAGCTGTTTTTT
J gene: TRBJ2-2; D gene: -; clone size: -; V gene: TRBV27; CDR3 protein: CASSLLGANTGELFF; CDR3 DNA: TGTGCCAGCAGTTTATTGGGAGCGAACACCGGGGAGCTGTTTTTT